This is a list of T cell receptor beta chains from one sample in a study of shared clonotypes between healthy human individuals. Produced via immunoSEQ multiplex PCR; TCRdb's table is partial and in-frame only. The table has roughly 720,000 clones, about 92% seen once; the top ten hold 34%. The sample taken for sequencing was memory CD8+ T cells from PBMCs. All receptors derive from a man between 18 and 29 years old in good health. Some clones in this sample may be carry-over from other donors' samples. Both conserved end residues are part of each CDR3. D genes are given only for firm matches. Expanded clones are given a class, and other clones once, few, many or no size at all.

CDR3 protein,CDR3 DNA,J gene,V gene,clone size,D gene
CASSTTNRVDYGYTF,TGTGCCAGCAGCACAACCAACAGGGTAGACTATGGCTACACCTTC,TRBJ1-2,TRBV13,-,-
CAWSRNTEAFF,TGTGCCTGGAGCCGGAACACTGAAGCTTTCTTT,TRBJ1-1,TRBV30,few,-
CASSPLNGGSGRVWETQYF,TGTGCCAGCAGCCCCCTAAACGGGGGGAGCGGGAGGGTTTGGGAGACCCAGTACTTC,TRBJ2-5,TRBV5-4,-,TRBD2
CSVRVTGGSPFSTDTQYF,TGCAGCGTGCGGGTGACAGGGGGCAGCCCCTTCTCCACAGATACGCAGTATTTT,TRBJ2-3,TRBV29-1,-,TRBD1
CASSLAGESYEQYF,TGTGCCAGCAGCTTGGCTGGGGAGAGCTACGAGCAGTACTTC,TRBJ2-7,TRBV5-4,-,-
CSVEGGTSVADTQYF,TGCAGCGTTGAAGGCGGGACTAGCGTCGCAGATACGCAGTATTTT,TRBJ2-3,TRBV29-1,-,TRBD2
CASSVEEGQKETQYF,TGTGCCAGCAGCGTAGAAGAGGGGCAGAAAGAGACCCAGTACTTC,TRBJ2-5,TRBV9,-,-
CASSQGFSNREQFF,TGCGCCAGCAGCCAAGGGTTCTCAAATAGGGAGCAGTTCTTC,TRBJ2-1,TRBV4-3,-,-
CASSPVGVRETQYF,TGTGCCAGCTCACCAGTTGGCGTGCGGGAGACCCAGTACTTC,TRBJ2-5,TRBV18,once,-
CASSGDKRLNYGYTF,TGTGCCAGTTCGGGGGACAAGAGACTCAACTATGGCTACACCTTC,TRBJ1-2,TRBV6-5,once,-
CASSIDLGDEQYF,TGTGCCAGTAGTATTGATTTAGGGGACGAGCAGTACTTC,TRBJ2-7,TRBV19,-,-
CASSPQREGFYEQYF,TGTGCCAGCAGCCCCCAGCGGGAGGGTTTTTACGAGCAGTACTTC,TRBJ2-7,TRBV9,-,TRBD2